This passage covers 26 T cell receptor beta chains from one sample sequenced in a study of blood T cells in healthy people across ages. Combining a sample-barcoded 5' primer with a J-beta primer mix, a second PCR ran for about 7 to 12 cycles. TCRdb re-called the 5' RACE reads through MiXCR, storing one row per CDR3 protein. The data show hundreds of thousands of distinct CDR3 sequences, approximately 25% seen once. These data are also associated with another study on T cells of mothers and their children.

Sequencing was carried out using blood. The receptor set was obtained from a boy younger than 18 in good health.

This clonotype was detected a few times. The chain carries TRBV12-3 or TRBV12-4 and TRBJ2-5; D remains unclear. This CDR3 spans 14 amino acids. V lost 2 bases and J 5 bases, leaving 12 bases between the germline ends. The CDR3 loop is CASSLRSHRETQYF. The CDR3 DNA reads TGTGCCAGCAGTTTACGCAGCCACCGGGAGACCCAGTACTTC.

Written as DNA, the CDR3 is TGTGCCAGCACCGAGCGGAACCAAGAGACCCAGTACTTC. The encoded protein is CASTERNQETQYF. V and J are TRBV12-3 or TRBV12-4 and TRBJ2-5, with D perhaps matching TRBD2 (5 bases). The CDR3 is 13 residues long. Trimming shortened V by 7 bases and J by 0 bases, and 9 bases separated the two germline ends.

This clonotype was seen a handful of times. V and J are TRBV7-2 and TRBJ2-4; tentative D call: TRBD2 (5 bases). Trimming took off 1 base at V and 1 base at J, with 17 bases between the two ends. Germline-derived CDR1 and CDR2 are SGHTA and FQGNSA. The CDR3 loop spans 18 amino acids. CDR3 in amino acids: CASSLDRGLREAKNIQYF. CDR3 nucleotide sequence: TGTGCCAGCAGCTTAGATCGGGGATTGAGGGAGGCCAAAAACATTCAGTACTTC.

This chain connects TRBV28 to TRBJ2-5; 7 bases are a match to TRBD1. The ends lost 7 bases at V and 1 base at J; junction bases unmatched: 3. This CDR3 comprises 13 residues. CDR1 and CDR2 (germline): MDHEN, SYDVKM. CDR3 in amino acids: CASTDRVQETQYF. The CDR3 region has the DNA TGTGCCAGCACCGACAGGGTCCAAGAGACCCAGTACTTC. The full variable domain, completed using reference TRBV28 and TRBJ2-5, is DVKVTQSSRYLVKRTGEKVFLECVQDMDHENMFWYRQDPGLGLRLIYFSYDVKMKEKGDIPEGYSVSREKKERFSLILESASTNQTSMYLCASTDRVQETQYFGPGTRLLVL.

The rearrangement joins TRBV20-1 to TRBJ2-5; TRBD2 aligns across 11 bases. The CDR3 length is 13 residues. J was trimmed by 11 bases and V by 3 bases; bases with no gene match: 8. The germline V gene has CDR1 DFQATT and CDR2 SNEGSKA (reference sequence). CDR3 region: CSASSGRAYGQYF. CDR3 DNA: TGCAGTGCTAGTAGCGGGAGGGCTTACGGGCAGTACTTC.

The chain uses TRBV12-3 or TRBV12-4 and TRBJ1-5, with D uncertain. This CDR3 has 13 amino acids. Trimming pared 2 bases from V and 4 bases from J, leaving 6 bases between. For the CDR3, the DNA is TGTGCCAGCAGTTTAAGGATGAATCAGCCCCAGCATTTT. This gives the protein CASSLRMNQPQHF.

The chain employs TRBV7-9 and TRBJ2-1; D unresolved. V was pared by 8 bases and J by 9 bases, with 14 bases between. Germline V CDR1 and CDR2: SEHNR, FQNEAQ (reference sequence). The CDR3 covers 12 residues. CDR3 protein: CASGLALGEQFF. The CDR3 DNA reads TGTGCCAGCGGGCTTGCTCTGGGTGAGCAGTTCTTC.

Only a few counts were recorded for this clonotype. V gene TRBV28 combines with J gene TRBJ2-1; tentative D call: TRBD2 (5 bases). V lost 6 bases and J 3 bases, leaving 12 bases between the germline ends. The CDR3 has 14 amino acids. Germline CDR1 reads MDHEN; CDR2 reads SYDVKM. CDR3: CASRPSEGYNEQFF. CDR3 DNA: TGTGCCAGCAGACCCTCAGAGGGCTACAATGAGCAGTTCTTC. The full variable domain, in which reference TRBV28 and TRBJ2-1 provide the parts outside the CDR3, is DVKVTQSSRYLVKRTGEKVFLECVQDMDHENMFWYRQDPGLGLRLIYFSYDVKMKEKGDIPEGYSVSREKKERFSLILESASTNQTSMYLCASRPSEGYNEQFFGPGTRLTVL.

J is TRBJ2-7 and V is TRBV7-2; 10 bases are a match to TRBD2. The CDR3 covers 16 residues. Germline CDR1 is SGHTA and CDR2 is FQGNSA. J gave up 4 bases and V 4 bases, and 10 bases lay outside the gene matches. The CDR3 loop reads CASSSGGTSDWYEQYF. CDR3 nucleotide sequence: TGTGCCAGCAGCTCGGGCGGGACTAGCGACTGGTACGAGCAGTACTTC.

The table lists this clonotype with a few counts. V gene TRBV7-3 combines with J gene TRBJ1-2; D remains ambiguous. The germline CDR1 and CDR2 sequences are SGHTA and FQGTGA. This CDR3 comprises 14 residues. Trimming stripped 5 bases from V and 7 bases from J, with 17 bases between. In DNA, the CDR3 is TGTGCCAGCAGCCCCATGGTGCAGGTTGGTGGCTACACCTTC. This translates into CASSPMVQVGGYTF.

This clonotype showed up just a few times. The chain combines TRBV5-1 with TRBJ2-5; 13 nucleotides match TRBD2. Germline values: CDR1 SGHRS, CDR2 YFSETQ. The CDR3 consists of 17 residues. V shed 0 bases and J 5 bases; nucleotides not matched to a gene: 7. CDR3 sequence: CASSLVGTSGMRETQYF. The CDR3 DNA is TGCGCCAGCAGCTTGGTTGGGACTAGCGGGATGCGTGAGACCCAGTACTTC.

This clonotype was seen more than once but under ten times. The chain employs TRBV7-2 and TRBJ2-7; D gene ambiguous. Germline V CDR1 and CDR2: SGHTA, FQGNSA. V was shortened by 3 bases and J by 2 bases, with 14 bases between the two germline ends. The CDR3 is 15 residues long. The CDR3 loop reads CASSFYQRRTYEQYF. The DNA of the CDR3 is TGTGCCAGCAGCTTCTATCAAAGACGGACCTACGAGCAGTACTTC.

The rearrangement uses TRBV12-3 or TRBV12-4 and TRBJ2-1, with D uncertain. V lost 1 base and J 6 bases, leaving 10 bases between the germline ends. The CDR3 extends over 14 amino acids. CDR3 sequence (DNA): TGTGCCAGCAGTTTAGGGGCTAGAAGCAATGAGCAGTTCTTC. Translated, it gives CASSLGARSNEQFF.

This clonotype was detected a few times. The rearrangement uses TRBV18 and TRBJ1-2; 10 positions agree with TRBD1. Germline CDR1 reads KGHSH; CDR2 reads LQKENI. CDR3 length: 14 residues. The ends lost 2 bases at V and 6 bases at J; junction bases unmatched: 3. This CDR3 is CASSPTGTGDGYTF. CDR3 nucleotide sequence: TGTGCCAGCTCACCAACTGGGACAGGGGATGGCTACACCTTC.

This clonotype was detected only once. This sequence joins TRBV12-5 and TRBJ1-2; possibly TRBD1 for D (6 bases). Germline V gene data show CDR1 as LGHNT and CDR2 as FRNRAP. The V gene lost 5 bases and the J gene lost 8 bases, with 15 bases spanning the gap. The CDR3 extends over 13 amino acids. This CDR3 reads CASGLAYREGYTF. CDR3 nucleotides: TGTGCTAGTGGTCTAGCCTACAGGGAGGGCTACACCTTC.

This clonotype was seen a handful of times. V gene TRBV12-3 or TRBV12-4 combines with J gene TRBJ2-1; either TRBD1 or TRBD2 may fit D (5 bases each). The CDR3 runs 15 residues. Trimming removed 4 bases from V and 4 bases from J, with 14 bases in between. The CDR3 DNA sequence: TGTGCCAGCAGTTACGAGGGACGACCGTACAATGAGCAGTTCTTC. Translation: CASSYEGRPYNEQFF.

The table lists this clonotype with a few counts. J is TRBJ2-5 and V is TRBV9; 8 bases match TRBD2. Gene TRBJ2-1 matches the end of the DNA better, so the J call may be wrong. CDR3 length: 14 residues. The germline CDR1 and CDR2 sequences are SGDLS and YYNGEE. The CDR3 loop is CASSVMGLEDEQFF. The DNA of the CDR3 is TGTGCCAGCAGCGTGATGGGACTAGAGGATGAGCAGTTCTTC.

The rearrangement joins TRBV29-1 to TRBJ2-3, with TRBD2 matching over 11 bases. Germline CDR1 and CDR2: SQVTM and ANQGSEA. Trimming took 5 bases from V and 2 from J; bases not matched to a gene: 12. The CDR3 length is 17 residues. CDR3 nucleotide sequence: TGCAGCGTTCCACTAGTTCGACTAGCGGGACCCACAGATACGCAGTATTTT. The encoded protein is CSVPLVRLAGPTDTQYF.

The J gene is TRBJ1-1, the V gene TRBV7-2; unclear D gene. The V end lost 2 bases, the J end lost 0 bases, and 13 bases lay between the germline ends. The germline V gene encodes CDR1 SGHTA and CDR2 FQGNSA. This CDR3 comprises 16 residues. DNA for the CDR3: TGTGCCAGCAGCTTATCCCCAGGACCCCTGAACACTGAAGCTTTCTTT. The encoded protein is CASSLSPGPLNTEAFF.

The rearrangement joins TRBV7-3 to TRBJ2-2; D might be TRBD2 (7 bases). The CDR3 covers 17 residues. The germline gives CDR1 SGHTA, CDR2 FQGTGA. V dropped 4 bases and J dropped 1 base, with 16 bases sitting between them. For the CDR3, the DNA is TGTGCCAGCAGCTCCCACGGGGGGCGGAGGAACACCGGGGAGCTGTTTTTT. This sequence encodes CASSSHGGRRNTGELFF.

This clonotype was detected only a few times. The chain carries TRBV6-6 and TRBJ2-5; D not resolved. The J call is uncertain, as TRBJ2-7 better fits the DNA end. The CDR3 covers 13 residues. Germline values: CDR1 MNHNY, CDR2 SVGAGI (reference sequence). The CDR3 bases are TGTGCCAGCAGTTACGGCGTGACCTACGAGCAGTACTTC. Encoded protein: CASSYGVTYEQYF.

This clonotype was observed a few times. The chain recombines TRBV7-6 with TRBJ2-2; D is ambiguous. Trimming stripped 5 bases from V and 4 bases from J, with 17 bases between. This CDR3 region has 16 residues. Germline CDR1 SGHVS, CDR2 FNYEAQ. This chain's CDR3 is CASSPRLYSVTGELFF. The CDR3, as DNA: TGTGCCAGCAGCCCCCGACTCTATTCCGTCACCGGGGAGCTGTTTTTT. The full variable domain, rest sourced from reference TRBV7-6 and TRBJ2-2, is GAGVSQSPRYKVTKRGQDVALRCDPISGHVSLYWYRQALGQGPEFLTYFNYEAQQDKSGLPNDRFSAERPEGSISTLTIQRTEQRDSAMYRCASSPRLYSVTGELFFGEGSRLTVL.

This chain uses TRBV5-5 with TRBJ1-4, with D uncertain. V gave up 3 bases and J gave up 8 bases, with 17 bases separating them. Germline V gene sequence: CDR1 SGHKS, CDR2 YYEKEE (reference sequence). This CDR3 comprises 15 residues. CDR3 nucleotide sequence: TGTGCCAGCAGCTCTTATAATCCGGGGAAGGAAAAACTGTTTTTT. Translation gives CASSSYNPGKEKLFF. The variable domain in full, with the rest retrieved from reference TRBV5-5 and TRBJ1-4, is DAGVTQSPTHLIKTRGQQVTLRCSPISGHKSVSWYQQVLGQGPQFIFQYYEKEERGRGNFPDRFSARQFPNYSSELNVNALLLGDSALYLCASSSYNPGKEKLFFGSGTQLSVL.

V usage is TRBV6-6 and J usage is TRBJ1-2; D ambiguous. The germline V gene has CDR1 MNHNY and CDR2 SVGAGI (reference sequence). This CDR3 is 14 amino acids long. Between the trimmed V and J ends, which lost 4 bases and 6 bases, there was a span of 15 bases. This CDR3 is CASSSTDWNHGYTF. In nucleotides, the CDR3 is TGTGCCAGCAGTTCCACGGACTGGAATCATGGCTACACCTTC.

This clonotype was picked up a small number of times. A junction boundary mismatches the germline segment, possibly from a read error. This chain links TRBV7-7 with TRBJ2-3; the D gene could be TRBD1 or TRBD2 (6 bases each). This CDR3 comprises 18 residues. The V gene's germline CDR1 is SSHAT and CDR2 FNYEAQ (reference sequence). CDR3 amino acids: CASSFWYRQGTSTDTQYF. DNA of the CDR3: TGTGCTAGCAGCTTCTGGTACCGGCAGGGGACTAGCACAGATACGCAGTATTTT.

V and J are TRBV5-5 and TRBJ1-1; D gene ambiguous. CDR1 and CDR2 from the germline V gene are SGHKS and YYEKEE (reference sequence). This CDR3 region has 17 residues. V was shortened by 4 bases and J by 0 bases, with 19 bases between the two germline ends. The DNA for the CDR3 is TGTGCCAGCAGCCCTGGACGAATTCCGGTCATGAACACTGAAGCTTTCTTT. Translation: CASSPGRIPVMNTEAFF.